This T cell receptor (beta chain) was sequenced in a study of HIV-infected patients and healthy controls. Trimming at V came to 4 bases and at J to 4 bases, leaving 9 bases not matched to a gene. This CDR3 has 16 residues. Germline lookup yields CDR1 SGHDN and CDR2 FVKESK. TCRdb redid the calling of the 5' RACE reads with MiXCR, one entry per CDR3 protein. Among tens of thousands of distinct CDR3 sequences listed, roughly a sixth were seen once. V gene TRBV14 combines with J gene TRBJ2-5; 10 nucleotides align to TRBD2. The TCR comes from a human donor in good health. Sequencing was carried out using CD4+ T cells from blood. The CDR3 sequence: CASSLSQLAGRETQYF. CDR3 bases: TGTGCCAGCAGCCTCTCCCAACTAGCGGGAAGAGAGACCCAGTACTTC.